A few counts support the clone carrying this TCR beta chain. What it binds is not known. Treatment here: roughly 11-day PBMC culture with coronavirus spike peptide pools or control peptides (ViraFEST assay). The data were obtained in a study of vaccination and CD4 T cells after COVID-19. Sequence data for DNA of cultured CD4+ T cells were generated by the Oncomine TCR Beta short-read assay. TCRdb passed the PCR reads through MiXCR, listing each CDR3 protein once. The table shows about 21,000 distinct CDR3 sequences, with about three quarters occurring only once. CDR1 is MNHNS, CDR2 SASEGT, per germline. The V end was cut by 11 bases, the J end by 7 bases, with 9 bases between. CDR3 length: 10 amino acids.

This chain uses TRBV6-1 with TRBJ1-5; D not certain. Sequenced input: CD4+ T cells from blood, cultured in vitro. The TCR comes from a human donor who had recovered from COVID-19. Here the CDR3 DNA reads TGTGCCGCCGGTTGGCAGCCCCAGCATTTT. Protein: CAAGWQPQHF.